Listed below are T cell receptor beta chains from one sample, sequenced in a study of blood T cell repertoires in COVID-19. The method was immunoSEQ multiplex PCR; TCRdb's version includes in-frame clones alone and lacks a portion of them. In the table there are hundreds of thousands of clones, approximately 90% of which are singletons. Input material: PBMCs or T cells enriched from blood (not recorded which). All receptors come from a woman in her late teens or twenties who had been exposed to COVID-19. The CDR3 runs from the conserved cysteine through the conserved F or W. The D gene is left open where the match is weak. Rows give clone size only sometimes, using once, few, many, or a class for an expanded clone.

clone_size	cdr3_length	v_call	d_call	j_call	cdr3_aa	cdr3_nt
NA	15	TRBV6-5	TRBD2	TRBJ2-1	CASRLAGGPQNEQFF	TGTGCCAGCAGACTAGCGGGGGGGCCTCAAAATGAGCAGTTCTTC
few	14	TRBV14	NA	TRBJ1-6	CASSQVTVNSPLHF	TGTGCCAGCAGCCAAGTCACAGTAAATTCACCCCTCCACTTT
few	14	TRBV3-1/TRBV3-2	NA	TRBJ1-2	CASSYEQGNRSYTF	TGTGCCAGCAGCTACGAACAGGGCAACAGAAGCTACACCTTC
NA	13	TRBV28	NA	TRBJ1-4	CASTRGLSEKLFF	TGTGCCAGCACTCGGGGTTTAAGTGAAAAACTGTTTTTT
NA	13	TRBV19	NA	TRBJ2-1	CATQEGSYNEQFF	TGTGCCACTCAGGAGGGATCCTACAATGAGCAGTTCTTC
once	16	TRBV6-5	TRBD1	TRBJ2-2	CASSYSDGTATGELFF	TGTGCCAGCAGTTACTCCGATGGGACAGCAACCGGGGAGCTGTTTTTT
NA	19	TRBV7-9	TRBD1	TRBJ2-1	CASSLGIWVGTGSYNEQFF	TGTGCCAGCAGCTTAGGTATTTGGGTAGGGACAGGGTCTTACAATGAGCAGTTCTTC
few	15	TRBV18	NA	TRBJ1-5	CASSPPRGSNQPQHF	TGTGCCAGCTCACCACCCCGCGGTAGCAATCAGCCCCAGCATTTT
NA	13	TRBV20-1	NA	TRBJ2-7	CSASRGVNIEQYF	TGCAGTGCTAGTCGGGGAGTTAACATCGAGCAGTACTTC
NA	16	TRBV11-2	NA	TRBJ2-3	CASSLTGGWPTDTQYF	TGTGCCAGCAGCTTAACAGGAGGGTGGCCCACAGATACGCAGTATTTT
NA	14	TRBV4-1	NA	TRBJ2-5	CASSQAGILETQYF	TGCGCCAGCAGCCAAGCAGGGATTTTGGAGACCCAGTACTTC
NA	12	TRBV7-9	TRBD1	TRBJ1-1	CASSPGQFEAFF	TGTGCCAGCAGCCCGGGACAGTTTGAAGCTTTCTTT
NA	15	TRBV7-9	TRBD2	TRBJ2-7	CASSSTAGVGYEQYF	TGTGCCAGCAGCTCGACAGCGGGAGTAGGGTACGAGCAGTACTTC
NA	14	TRBV10-3	TRBD1	TRBJ2-7	CAISQGDRRSEQYF	TGTGCCATCAGCCAGGGGGACAGGAGGAGCGAGCAGTACTTC
NA	13	TRBV18	NA	TRBJ2-2	CASSPAAPGELFF	TGTGCCAGCTCACCAGCGGCTCCCGGGGAGCTGTTTTTT
NA	16	TRBV25-1	TRBD2	TRBJ2-1	CASLGLAGGRYNEQFF	TGTGCCAGCCTGGGACTAGCGGGGGGGCGGTACAATGAGCAGTTCTTC
NA	18	TRBV18	TRBD2	TRBJ2-3	CASSPRRPGTSGTDTQYF	TGTGCCAGCTCACCACGTCGCCCCGGGACTAGCGGCACAGATACGCAGTATTTT
NA	15	TRBV6-5	TRBD2	TRBJ2-7	CASSNRLAGGHEQYF	TGTGCCAGCAGTAACAGACTAGCGGGGGGCCACGAGCAGTACTTC
NA	14	TRBV12-5	TRBD2	TRBJ2-1	CASGSTLAPNEQFF	TGTGCTAGTGGTTCAACACTAGCGCCGAATGAGCAGTTCTTC
NA	16	TRBV27	NA	TRBJ2-1	CASSPSLFGLYNEQFF	TGTGCCAGCAGTCCATCCCTCTTTGGCCTTTACAATGAGCAGTTCTTC
NA	13	TRBV18	TRBD1	TRBJ1-1	CASSVGQDTEAFF	TGTGCCAGCTCCGTCGGACAGGACACTGAAGCTTTCTTT
NA	16	TRBV24-1	TRBD2	TRBJ2-3	CATSDWASGSTDTQYF	TGTGCCACCAGTGATTGGGCTAGCGGCAGCACAGATACGCAGTATTTT
NA	12	TRBV24-1	NA	TRBJ1-5	CATQDNNQPQHF	TGTGCCACTCAGGACAACAATCAGCCCCAGCATTTT
NA	12	TRBV28	NA	TRBJ1-6	CASSFGGASLHF	TGTGCCAGCAGTTTCGGGGGAGCGTCCCTCCACTTT
NA	15	TRBV9	TRBD1	TRBJ1-2	CASSVGTGTNYGYTF	TGTGCCAGCAGCGTGGGGACAGGGACTAACTATGGCTACACCTTC
NA	14	TRBV10-1	TRBD1	TRBJ2-7	CASSTGTGNYEQYF	TGCGCCAGCAGCACCGGGACAGGAAACTACGAGCAGTACTTC
NA	14	TRBV5-4	NA	TRBJ1-1	CASSPTGQNTEAFF	TGTGCCAGCAGCCCAACGGGACAGAACACTGAAGCTTTCTTT
once	15	TRBV11-2	NA	TRBJ2-1	CASSLTSRDGDEQFF	TGTGCCAGCAGCTTAACTAGCCGGGACGGCGATGAGCAGTTCTTC
NA	14	TRBV4-3	NA	TRBJ2-1	CASSQGSGFLEQFF	TGCGCCAGCAGCCAAGGGTCCGGGTTCCTTGAGCAGTTCTTC
NA	15	TRBV7-8	TRBD1	TRBJ1-2	CASSLGGTGAYGYTF	TGTGCCAGCAGCTTAGGCGGGACAGGGGCTTATGGCTACACCTTC
NA	14	TRBV15	TRBD1	TRBJ2-7	CATSRDDREYEQYF	TGTGCCACCAGCAGAGACGACAGGGAATACGAGCAGTACTTC
NA	14	TRBV4-3	NA	TRBJ2-2	CASSQTTGPGELFF	TGCGCCAGCAGCCAAACTACAGGACCCGGGGAGCTGTTTTTT
NA	12	TRBV27	NA	TRBJ1-5	CASSTRDQPQHF	TGTGCCAGCAGTACCAGGGATCAGCCCCAGCATTTT
few	13	TRBV11-3	NA	TRBJ1-1	CASSQGQNTEAFF	TGTGCCAGCAGCCAGGGACAGAACACTGAAGCTTTCTTT
NA	14	TRBV27	TRBD2	TRBJ2-3	CASRGGYSTDTQYF	TGTGCCAGCAGGGGAGGGTATAGCACAGATACGCAGTATTTT
once	17	TRBV7-2	TRBD1	TRBJ2-6	CASSLWETGTGANVLTF	TGTGCCAGCAGCCTATGGGAGACAGGGACTGGGGCCAACGTCCTGACTTTC
NA	13	TRBV14	NA	TRBJ1-1	CASSQDHNTEAFF	TGTGCCAGCAGCCAAGATCATAACACTGAAGCTTTCTTT
NA	13	TRBV12-3/TRBV12-4	NA	TRBJ1-3	CASETGSGNTIYF	TGTGCCAGTGAGACAGGCTCTGGAAACACCATATATTTT
NA	14	TRBV18	NA	TRBJ2-2	CASSPSGNTGELFF	TGTGCCAGCTCTCCCTCAGGGAACACCGGGGAGCTGTTTTTT
NA	19	TRBV5-8	TRBD2	TRBJ2-3	CASSFTTSGSGSSTDTQYF	TGTGCCAGCAGCTTCACTACTAGCGGGAGCGGTTCTAGCACAGATACGCAGTATTTT
NA	15	TRBV6-5	NA	TRBJ1-5	CATRRDSISNQPQHF	TGTGCCACCCGGAGAGACAGTATTAGCAATCAGCCCCAGCATTTT
NA	14	TRBV3-1/TRBV3-2	NA	TRBJ1-2	CASSHLRREGGYTF	TGTGCCAGCAGCCATCTCAGGAGGGAGGGCGGCTACACCTTC
NA	13	TRBV6-2/TRBV6-3	NA	TRBJ2-2	CASTPRGTGELFF	TGTGCCAGCACCCCCCGGGGCACCGGGGAGCTGTTTTTT
NA	15	TRBV2	NA	TRBJ1-1	CASCGQGKAFTEAFF	TGTGCCAGCTGTGGTCAGGGAAAGGCCTTCACTGAAGCTTTCTTT
NA	14	TRBV28	NA	TRBJ1-1	CASSSPAVNTEAFF	TGTGCCAGCAGCTCCCCCGCGGTGAACACTGAAGCTTTCTTT
NA	14	TRBV25-1	TRBD2	TRBJ2-1	CASRLAGSLNEQFF	TGTGCCAGCAGACTAGCGGGGTCCCTCAATGAGCAGTTCTTC
NA	12	TRBV7-9	NA	TRBJ2-7	CASSGGLYEQYF	TGTGCCAGCAGCGGGGGCCTCTACGAGCAGTACTTC
NA	17	TRBV28	NA	TRBJ1-2	CASSLSPGINGNYGYTF	TGTGCCAGCAGTTTAAGTCCAGGGATTAATGGAAACTATGGCTACACCTTC
few	15	TRBV5-1	NA	TRBJ2-5	CASSATTGLLETQYF	TGCGCCAGCTCAGCGACGACAGGACTTTTGGAGACCCAGTACTTC
NA	15	TRBV6-5	NA	TRBJ1-4	CASSSVLGQAEKLFF	TGTGCCAGCAGTTCGGTTTTGGGACAAGCTGAAAAACTGTTTTTT
NA	16	TRBV5-8	NA	TRBJ2-3	CASSLDLGHKTDTQYF	TGTGCCAGCAGCCTGGATTTGGGCCATAAAACAGATACGCAGTATTTT
NA	14	TRBV7-3	NA	TRBJ2-3	CASSLTGGTDTQYF	TGTGCCAGCAGCTTAACGGGGGGAACAGATACGCAGTATTTT